This T cell receptor beta chain came from a study of a mutant IDH1 vaccine in newly diagnosed glioma. Generated by immunoSEQ multiplex PCR, the TCRdb table keeps only in-frame clones and is missing some. The data show around 78,000 clones, with roughly 85% seen just once and roughly 2% held by the top ten. V lost 4 bases to trimming and J lost 4 bases, with 17 bases between them. This CDR3 has 15 amino acids. Germline CDR1 SGHNT, CDR2 YYREEE (reference sequence). Study results and caveats: Seemingly, pseudoprogression had no relation to changes in the top peripheral T cell clonotypes. Vaccination induced immune responses in over 85% of patients.

The time point denotes: week 23, last vaccination. Every vaccination contained 300 ug of the mutant IDH1 20-mer peptide and was paired with topical imiquimod. Worth noting for this clone: Its target is unknown.

Sequences were derived from PBMCs, sampled from a glioma patient whose treatment included an IDH1 peptide vaccine. V is TRBV5-4 and J is TRBJ1-2; D is perhaps TRBD1 (5 bases). The sequence derives from a man aged 25-40 years with glioma. Some clones in this sample may be carry-over from other donors' samples. CDR3 nucleotide sequence: TGTGCCAGCAGCCCGTACGGGGGGAGTAGCTATGGCTACACCTTC. Translating gives CASSPYGGSSYGYTF.